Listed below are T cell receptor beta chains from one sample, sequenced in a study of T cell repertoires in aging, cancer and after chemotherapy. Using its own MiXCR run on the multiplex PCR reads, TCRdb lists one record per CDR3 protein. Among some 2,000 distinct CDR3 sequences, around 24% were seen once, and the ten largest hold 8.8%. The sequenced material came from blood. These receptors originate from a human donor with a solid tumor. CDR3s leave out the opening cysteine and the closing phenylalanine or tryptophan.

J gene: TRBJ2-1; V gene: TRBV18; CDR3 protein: ASSSSPGGTYNEQF
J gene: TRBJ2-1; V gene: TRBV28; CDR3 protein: ASSLTYNEQF
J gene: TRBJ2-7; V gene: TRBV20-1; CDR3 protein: SARDQGEREQY
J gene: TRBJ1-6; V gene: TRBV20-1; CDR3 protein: SAMGGSGNSPLH
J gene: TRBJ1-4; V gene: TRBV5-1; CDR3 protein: ASSFVPATMGGLF
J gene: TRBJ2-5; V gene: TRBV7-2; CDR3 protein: ASSRSGGQETQY
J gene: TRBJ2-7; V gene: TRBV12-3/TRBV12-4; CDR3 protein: ASSFGGYEQY
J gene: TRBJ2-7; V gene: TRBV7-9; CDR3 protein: ASSFDRVIPYEQY
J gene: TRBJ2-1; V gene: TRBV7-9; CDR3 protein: ASSDRSRLYNEQF
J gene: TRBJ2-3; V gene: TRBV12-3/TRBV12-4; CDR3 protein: ASSLMGGGTQY
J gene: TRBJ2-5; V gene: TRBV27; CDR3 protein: ASSLSTGRETQY